These 17 T cell receptor beta chains were all obtained from the same sample, sequenced in a study of cytomegalovirus exposure and HLA in healthy donors. A multiplex PCR was run with 60 Vbeta primers and 13 Jbeta primers. Only in-frame clones appear in the TCRdb table, and some are missing; sequencing was by immunoSEQ multiplex PCR. The sample has about 160,000 clones, about four fifths seen once; the top ten hold 7.5% to 9%. The sequenced material came from PBMCs. The source is a male donor in good health and CMV-seropositive.

The chain couples TRBV9 to TRBJ1-6; TRBD1 agrees at 8 bases. This CDR3 contains 15 residues. The ends lost 2 bases at V and 7 bases at J; junction bases unmatched: 5. Germline V CDR1 and CDR2: SGDLS, YYNGEE. This chain's CDR3 is CASSVTGAGNSPLHF. DNA of the CDR3: TGTGCCAGCAGCGTGACAGGGGCAGGCAATTCACCCCTCCACTTT.

The CDR3 DNA reads as TGTGCCACCAGCAGAGATGTCGGGGAAGAACCCCTCCACTTT. It specifies CATSRDVGEEPLHF. The chain uses TRBV15 and TRBJ1-6, with D uncertain. The CDR3 extends over 14 amino acids. The germline V gene encodes CDR1 LNHNV and CDR2 YYDKDF (reference sequence). The ends were cut back, 0 bases at V and 12 bases at J, with 12 bases in the middle.

A word on this clone: At one end the junction does not follow the germline gene, possibly because of a read error. The V gene is TRBV10-3, the J gene TRBJ2-5; weak D call: TRBD2 (6 bases). The J call could be wrong; TRBJ2-7 is a better fit for the DNA end. The CDR3 length is 16 residues. Per the germline V gene, CDR1 is ENHRY and CDR2 is SYGVKD. CDR3 sequence reads: CAISEFWRESSYEQYF. The CDR3 coding sequence is TGTGCCATCAGCGAGTTTTGGAGGGAGAGCTCCTACGAGCAGTACTTC.

The CDR3 region is CASGLVRQYTGELFF. The CDR3 DNA reads as TGTGCTAGTGGTTTGGTACGACAGTACACCGGGGAGCTGTTTTTT. The chain has TRBV12-5 and TRBJ2-2; the D gene is possibly TRBD1 (5 bases). Germline CDR1 and CDR2: LGHNT and FRNRAP. The CDR3 is made up of 15 amino acids. The V and J ends lost 0 bases and 3 bases respectively, with 8 bases between them. The full variable domain, rest sourced from reference TRBV12-5 and TRBJ2-2, is DARVTQTPRHKVTEMGQEVTMRCQPILGHNTVFWYRQTMMQGLELLAYFRNRAPLDDSGMPKDRFSAEMPDATLATLKIQPSEPRDSAVYFCASGLVRQYTGELFFGEGSRLTVL.

The CDR3 here is CASSLWGGGQPQHF. CDR3 sequence (DNA): TGTGCCAGCAGTTTATGGGGGGGAGGGCAGCCCCAGCATTTT. V is TRBV27 and J is TRBJ1-5; D is possibly TRBD1 (5 bases). V was trimmed by 1 base and J by 7 bases, leaving 11 bases between them. Germline V gene sequence: CDR1 MNHEY, CDR2 SMNVEV (reference sequence). CDR3 length equals 14 residues.

This sequence joins TRBV5-1 and TRBJ2-7; perhaps TRBD1 as D (5 bases). The germline V gene has CDR1 SGHRS and CDR2 YFSETQ. The germline V and J ends were trimmed by 1 base and 8 bases, with 7 bases remaining between them. CDR3 size: 11 residues. Here the CDR3 reads CASSLLGQQYF. The CDR3 DNA is TGCGCCAGCAGCTTGCTGGGGCAGCAGTACTTC.

In regard to this clone: Germline and junction disagree at one end, which may indicate a read error. The sample carries other DNA sequences with the same CDR3. The gene calls are TRBV5-1 and TRBJ2-5; TRBD1 might be the D (6 bases). Germline values: CDR1 SGHRS, CDR2 YFSETQ. The CDR3 runs 14 residues. The CDR3, as DNA: TGCGCCAGCAGCCCCGGACAGAACCAGGAGACCCAGTACTTC. Protein product: CASSPGQNQETQYF.

The chain carries TRBV7-2 and TRBJ2-2, with 8 bases identical to TRBD1. After removal of 5 bases from V and 7 bases from J, the junction contained 12 bases not matched to a gene. The CDR3 contains 16 residues. Germline loops: CDR1 SGHTA, CDR2 FQGNSA. CDR3 bases: TGTGCCAGCAGCCAAAAGGATTGGACAGGGAGCGGGGAGCTGTTTTTT. Its protein is CASSQKDWTGSGELFF. Using reference TRBV7-2 and TRBJ2-2 for the parts outside the CDR3, the full variable domain is GAGVSQSPSNKVTEKGKDVELRCDPISGHTALYWYRQSLGQGLEFLIYFQGNSAPDKSGLPSDRFSAERTGGSVSTLTIQRTQQEDSAVYLCASSQKDWTGSGELFFGEGSRLTVL.

About this clone itself: This specimen includes other DNA sequences encoding the same CDR3. The V and J genes are TRBV5-1 and TRBJ1-2, with 7 bases identical to TRBD1. CDR3 size: 14 residues. V lost 0 bases to trimming and J lost 2 bases; unmatched junction nucleotides: 1. CDR1 is SGHRS and CDR2 is YFSETQ in the germline V gene. CDR3 coding DNA: TGCGCCAGCAGCTTGGGACAGGGAAACTATGGCTACACCTTC. It is translated as CASSLGQGNYGYTF.

Comment on this clone: A junction end diverges from the germline sequence, so it may reflect a read error. The V gene is TRBV2, the J gene TRBJ2-6; 9 bases agree with TRBD1. CDR3 length: 15 amino acids. From germline, CDR1 is SNHLY and CDR2 FYNNEI. CDR3 nucleotide sequence: TGTGCCGGAGGACAGGGGATCTCTGGGGCCAACGGCCTGACTTTC. Its protein is CAGGQGISGANGLTF.

The count of this clone is one. V is TRBV7-2 and J is TRBJ1-5; the match to TRBD1 covers 7 bases. Germline V CDR1 and CDR2: SGHTA, FQGNSA. There are 15 residues in the CDR3. V was pared by 4 bases and J by 7 bases, with 10 bases of the junction left unmatched. CDR3 protein: CASSSQGRTEQPQHF. Written as DNA, the CDR3 is TGTGCCAGCAGCTCACAGGGGCGGACAGAGCAGCCCCAGCATTTT. Looking up the rest from reference TRBV7-2 and TRBJ1-5 gives the full variable domain: GAGVSQSPSNKVTEKGKDVELRCDPISGHTALYWYRQSLGQGLEFLIYFQGNSAPDKSGLPSDRFSAERTGGSVSTLTIQRTQQEDSAVYLCASSSQGRTEQPQHFGDGTRLSIL.

This clone has more than one count but fewer than ten. The V and J genes are TRBV6-1 and TRBJ1-5; D is unresolved. This CDR3 contains 15 residues. Deletions cut 0 bases from V and 4 bases from J, with 10 bases between. Per germline, CDR1 MNHNS and CDR2 SASEGT. CDR3 in DNA: TGTGCCAGCAGTGAAGCTACCAGGACTAATCAGCCCCAGCATTTT. Its translation: CASSEATRTNQPQHF.

The rearrangement uses TRBV14 and TRBJ2-5, with D perhaps TRBD2 (6 bases). Trimming cost V 4 bases and J 4 bases, with 16 bases left between them. This CDR3 region has 15 residues. Germline loops: CDR1 SGHDN, CDR2 FVKESK. The CDR3 nucleotides are TGTGCCAGCAGCCCCCGTATGGGAGGAGGAGAGACCCAGTACTTC. It codes for CASSPRMGGGETQYF.

This chain uses TRBV5-8 with TRBJ1-5; 10 bases map to TRBD1. With 2 bases clipped from V and 4 bases from J, the junction kept 3 bases outside the gene matches. This CDR3 contains 15 residues. The germline CDR1 and CDR2 sequences are SGHTS and YDEGEE. Written as DNA, the CDR3 is TGTGCCAGCAGCTTTGGGACAGGGGTGAATCAGCCCCAGCATTTT. Translated, it gives CASSFGTGVNQPQHF.

V is TRBV2 and J is TRBJ1-5; no definite D call. This CDR3 has 13 residues. Trimming shortened V by 5 bases and J by 4 bases, and 9 bases separated the two germline ends. Per the germline V gene, CDR1 is SNHLY and CDR2 is FYNNEI. The CDR3 protein is CASSKTWNQPQHF. CDR3 DNA: TGTGCCAGCAGTAAAACATGGAATCAGCCCCAGCATTTT.

In its sample, this clone was seen a few times. The rearrangement joins TRBV6-1 to TRBJ1-2; tentative D call: TRBD1 (6 bases). The germline V gene has CDR1 MNHNS and CDR2 SASEGT. This CDR3 contains 15 residues. Trimming left V 2 bases short and J 3 bases short, with 13 bases between. Written as DNA, the CDR3 is TGTGCCAGCAGTGAATCGGACGCAGGGGACTATGGCTACACCTTC. Translation: CASSESDAGDYGYTF.

Worth noting for this clone: Other DNA sequences in the sample encode the same CDR3. The V and J genes are TRBV5-1 and TRBJ2-1; D is unclear. Germline V gene data show CDR1 as SGHRS and CDR2 as YFSETQ. CDR3 length: 13 residues. V shed 0 bases and J shed 4 bases, with 5 bases lying between them. CDR3 region: CASSLAQYNEQFF. The CDR3 coding sequence is TGCGCCAGCAGCTTGGCCCAATACAATGAGCAGTTCTTC. The variable domain in full, with the rest retrieved from reference TRBV5-1 and TRBJ2-1, is KAGVTQTPRYLIKTRGQQVTLSCSPISGHRSVSWYQQTPGQGLQFLFEYFSETQRNKGNFPGRFSGRQFSNSRSEMNVSTLELGDSALYLCASSLAQYNEQFFGPGTRLTVL.